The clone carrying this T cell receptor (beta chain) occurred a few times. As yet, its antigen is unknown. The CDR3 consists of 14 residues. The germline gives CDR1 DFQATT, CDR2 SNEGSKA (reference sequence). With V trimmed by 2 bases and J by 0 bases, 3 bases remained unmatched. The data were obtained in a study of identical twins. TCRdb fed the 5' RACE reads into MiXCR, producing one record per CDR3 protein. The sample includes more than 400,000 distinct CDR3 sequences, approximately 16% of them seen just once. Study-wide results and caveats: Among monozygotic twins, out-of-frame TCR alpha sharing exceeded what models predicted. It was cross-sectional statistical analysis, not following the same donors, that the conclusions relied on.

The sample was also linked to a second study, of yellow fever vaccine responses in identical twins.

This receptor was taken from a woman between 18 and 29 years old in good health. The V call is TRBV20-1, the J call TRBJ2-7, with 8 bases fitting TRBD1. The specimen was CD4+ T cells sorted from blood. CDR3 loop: CSARRDRSSYEQYF. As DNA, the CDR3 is TGCAGTGCTAGACGGGACAGGAGCTCCTACGAGCAGTACTTC.